These 21 T cell receptor beta chains were all obtained from the same sample, sequenced in a study of early T cells in non-severe SARS-CoV-2 infection. TCRdb independently ran MiXCR on the 5' RACE reads; one entry per CDR3 protein. The sample has tens of thousands of distinct CDR3 sequences; around 9% are singletons. Sequencing used whole blood. The receptors shown here come from an adult who was a healthcare worker with PCR-confirmed SARS-CoV-2 infection or an uninfected control (not recorded which).

This clonotype was counted ten times or more. V gene TRBV4-2 combines with J gene TRBJ2-1, with 9 bases lining up with TRBD2. The CDR3 loop spans 18 amino acids. V lost 0 bases and J lost 4; bases outside the gene matches: 10. Germline V CDR1 and CDR2: LGHNA, YNFKEQ. CDR3 DNA: TGTGCCAGCAGCCAAGATCTGAACGGGCTAGCGGGATACAATGAGCAGTTCTTC. Protein product: CASSQDLNGLAGYNEQFF.

In its sample, this clonotype was seen a few times. The gene calls are TRBV12-5 and TRBJ2-1; tentative D call: TRBD2 (6 bases). Germline CDR1 reads LGHNT; CDR2 reads FRNRAP. This CDR3 has 14 residues. Trimming stripped 4 bases from V and 3 bases from J, with 10 bases between. CDR3 amino acids: CASGSRLDYNEQFF. CDR3 bases: TGTGCTAGTGGTTCCCGACTAGACTACAATGAGCAGTTCTTC.

There are many counts of this clonotype. The chain recombines TRBV28 with TRBJ1-2, with D possibly TRBD1 on 6 matching bases. CDR1 MDHEN and CDR2 SYDVKM come from the germline V gene. There are 13 residues in the CDR3. Trimming removed 5 bases from V and 6 bases from J, with 13 bases in between. The CDR3 region is CASSPLGANGYTF. The DNA of the CDR3 is TGTGCCAGCAGTCCCCTGGGGGCCAATGGCTACACCTTC.

This chain uses TRBV20-1 with TRBJ2-1, with no clear D. Germline CDR1 reads DFQATT; CDR2 reads SNEGSKA (reference sequence). Trimming removed 0 bases at V and 2 bases at J, with 11 bases between. The CDR3 consists of 15 residues. The CDR3 nucleotides read TGCAGTGCTAGAGATTTAGCAGAGACCTACAATGAGCAGTTCTTC. Encoded protein: CSARDLAETYNEQFF.

In this sample, this clonotype turned up a few times. The gene calls are TRBV6-6 and TRBJ2-6; perhaps TRBD2 as D (5 bases). Looked up from germline, CDR1 is MNHNY and CDR2 is SVGAGI (reference sequence). V was pared by 7 bases and J by 0 bases, with 16 bases between. The CDR3 contains 17 residues. CDR3 DNA: TGTGCCAGCACTACGGGAATCGGTAACTCTGGGGCCAACGTCCTGACTTTC. It codes for CASTTGIGNSGANVLTF.

This clonotype has ten or more counts. The chain employs TRBV12-3 or TRBV12-4 and TRBJ2-7; D might be TRBD2 (6 bases). The CDR3 length is 14 residues. The V and J ends lost 3 bases and 5 bases respectively, with 14 bases between them. The CDR3 sequence is CASSFIPEGHEQYF. The CDR3 nucleotides are TGTGCCAGCAGTTTTATTCCGGAGGGGCACGAGCAGTACTTC.

The chain recombines TRBV7-9 with TRBJ2-7; D not resolved. Trimming removed 1 base from V and 4 bases from J, with 14 bases in between. Per germline, CDR1 SEHNR and CDR2 FQNEAQ (reference sequence). The CDR3 contains 15 residues. The CDR3 here is CASSLGGISSYEQYF. CDR3 DNA: TGTGCCAGCAGCTTAGGTGGGATTTCCTCATACGAGCAGTACTTC. The full variable domain, rest sourced from reference TRBV7-9 and TRBJ2-7, is DTGVSQNPRHKITKRGQNVTFRCDPISEHNRLYWYRQTLGQGPEFLTYFQNEAQLEKSRLLSDRFSAERPKGSFSTLEIQRTEQGDSAMYLCASSLGGISSYEQYFGPGTRLTVT.

This clonotype was seen repeatedly, ten times or more. The chain is built from TRBV5-1 and TRBJ1-1; no firm D call. This CDR3 contains 12 residues. The germline CDR1 and CDR2 sequences are SGHRS and YFSETQ. Trimming removed 4 bases at V and 1 base at J, with 5 bases between. CDR3 DNA sequence: TGCGCCAGCAGCATACAGAACACTGAAGCTTTCTTT. Amino acid sequence: CASSIQNTEAFF. Combining the CDR3 with reference TRBV5-1 and TRBJ1-1 gives the whole variable domain KAGVTQTPRYLIKTRGQQVTLSCSPISGHRSVSWYQQTPGQGLQFLFEYFSETQRNKGNFPGRFSGRQFSNSRSEMNVSTLELGDSALYLCASSIQNTEAFFGQGTRLTVV.

The chain joins TRBV27 to TRBJ2-1; D is unclear. Trimming left V 3 bases short and J 7 bases short, with 16 bases between. Germline V gene lookup returns CDR1 MNHEY and CDR2 SMNVEV (reference sequence). The CDR3 has 15 amino acids. The CDR3 bases are TGTGCCAGCAGTTTGGGCCTCTCCGTCGGGAATGAGCAGTTCTTC. Its protein product is CASSLGLSVGNEQFF.

This clonotype was detected ten times or more. V is TRBV7-2 and J is TRBJ1-1, with D perhaps TRBD1 (6 bases). CDR1 and CDR2 (germline): SGHTA, FQGNSA. V gave up 5 bases and J gave up 1 base, with 8 bases separating them. CDR3 length: 13 amino acids. CDR3 loop: CASSMTGNTEAFF. CDR3 DNA sequence: TGTGCCAGCAGCATGACAGGGAACACTGAAGCTTTCTTT.

The chain joins TRBV6-2 or TRBV6-3 to TRBJ2-7, with a tentative D call TRBD2 (6 bases). Between the trimmed V and J ends, which lost 5 bases and 4 bases, there was a span of 15 bases. The CDR3 covers 14 residues. Looked up from germline, CDR1 is MNHEY and CDR2 is SVGEGT. The CDR3 spells CASSLYGSRYEQYF. The CDR3 DNA follows: TGTGCCAGCAGTCTGTACGGGAGTAGGTACGAGCAGTACTTC.

This clonotype showed up many times. The gene calls are TRBV19 and TRBJ2-3; a weak D match, TRBD1 (6 bases). The CDR3 sequence is 13 residues long. V shed 6 bases and J shed 2 bases, with 9 bases lying between them. Germline V lookup: CDR1 LNHDA, CDR2 SQIVND (reference sequence). The CDR3 reads CASSGTYTDTQYF. For the CDR3, the DNA is TGTGCCAGTAGCGGGACATACACAGATACGCAGTATTTT.

This chain joins TRBV20-1 and TRBJ2-7; 9 nucleotides agree with TRBD1. The CDR3 extends over 14 amino acids. From germline, CDR1 is DFQATT and CDR2 SNEGSKA (reference sequence). V dropped 0 bases and J dropped 2; count of bases not matched to a gene: 2. In DNA, the CDR3 is TGCAGTGCTAGAGAGGACAGGGGCGCCTACGAGCAGTACTTC. Translation: CSAREDRGAYEQYF.

This clonotype was recorded a few times. The rearrangement links TRBV7-2 to TRBJ2-5, with D possibly called TRBD1 or TRBD2 (5 bases each). Per the germline V gene, CDR1 is SGHTA and CDR2 is FQGNSA. V lost 8 bases, J lost 4 bases, and 8 bases lay in between. This CDR3 region has 11 residues. The CDR3 bases are TGTGCCAGCGAGGGGACAGAGACCCAGTACTTC. Translated, it gives CASEGTETQYF. Complete variable domain (other parts from reference TRBV7-2 and TRBJ2-5): GAGVSQSPSNKVTEKGKDVELRCDPISGHTALYWYRQSLGQGLEFLIYFQGNSAPDKSGLPSDRFSAERTGGSVSTLTIQRTQQEDSAVYLCASEGTETQYFGPGTRLLVL.

The genes are TRBV7-2 and TRBJ2-7, with 7 bases aligning to TRBD1. The CDR3 is 15 residues long. Germline CDR1 SGHTA, CDR2 FQGNSA. Trimming removed 5 bases from V and 2 bases from J; junction bases left unmatched: 9. CDR3: CASSITGTVTYEQYF. The CDR3 region has the DNA TGTGCCAGCAGCATAACCGGGACAGTCACCTACGAGCAGTACTTC. Full variable domain (rest looked up from reference TRBV7-2 and TRBJ2-7): GAGVSQSPSNKVTEKGKDVELRCDPISGHTALYWYRQSLGQGLEFLIYFQGNSAPDKSGLPSDRFSAERTGGSVSTLTIQRTQQEDSAVYLCASSITGTVTYEQYFGPGTRLTVT.

This clonotype was detected ten times or more. The V and J genes are TRBV11-3 and TRBJ2-7; D possibly corresponds to TRBD2 (6 bases). V shed 1 base and J shed 6 bases, with 13 bases lying between them. Per germline, CDR1 SGHNT and CDR2 YENEEA. This CDR3 has 14 residues. The CDR3 nucleotides read TGTGCCAGCAGCTTAGGGGACTCCCGCGGCGAGCAGTACTTC. Residues: CASSLGDSRGEQYF.

Many counts were recorded for this clonotype. The J gene is TRBJ1-1, the V gene TRBV30, with D tentatively TRBD1 (6 bases). This CDR3 is built from 15 residues. V gave up 4 bases and J gave up 0 bases, with 15 bases separating them. Germline V CDR1 and CDR2: GTSNPN, SVGIG (reference sequence). CDR3 loop: CAWNAVGTMNTEAFF. The CDR3 nucleotides are TGTGCCTGGAATGCGGTCGGGACAATGAACACTGAAGCTTTCTTT. Complete variable domain (other parts from reference TRBV30 and TRBJ1-1): SQTIHQWPATLVQPVGSPLSLECTVEGTSNPNLYWYRQAAGRGLQLLFYSVGIGQISSEVPQNLSASRPQDRQFILSSKKLLLSDSGFYLCAWNAVGTMNTEAFFGQGTRLTVV.

Ten or more counts support this clonotype. Compared with germline, one end of the junction differs, possibly owing to a read error. The CDR3 reads CASSQTGGTGELFF. CDR3 in DNA: TGTGCCAGCAGCCAAACAGGTGGCACCGGGGAGCTTTTTTTT. This sequence joins TRBV7-3 and TRBJ2-2, with D perhaps matching TRBD1 or TRBD2 (5 bases each). Germline assignment: CDR1 SGHTA and CDR2 FQGTGA. The CDR3 length is 14 residues.

This clonotype was counted ten times or more. The rearrangement joins TRBV6-5 to TRBJ2-3; 9 nucleotides match TRBD1. The CDR3 contains 19 residues. From germline, CDR1 is MNHEY and CDR2 SVGAGI. The V segment lost 0 bases and the J segment 6 bases; nucleotides outside the gene matches: 16. CDR3 coding DNA: TGTGCCAGCAGTTACTCGATTGGACAGGGGCTATCGGTTGCGGATACGCAGTATTTT. It encodes CASSYSIGQGLSVADTQYF.

The V and J genes are TRBV6-1 and TRBJ2-3; D is possibly TRBD1 (5 bases). This CDR3 contains 16 residues. V lost 3 bases, J lost 2 bases, and 15 bases lay in between. Germline-derived CDR1 and CDR2 are MNHNS and SASEGT. The CDR3 coding sequence is TGTGCCAGCAGTGAGCCGGACAAGACATTCACAGATACGCAGTATTTT. It encodes CASSEPDKTFTDTQYF.

This clonotype occurred a few times. A read error may produce the germline difference seen at one junction end. The J gene is TRBJ1-1, the V gene TRBV7-3; D gene uncertain. From germline, CDR1 is SGHTA and CDR2 FQGTGA. This CDR3 region has 14 residues. The CDR3 sequence is CASSLTPVRAEAFF. CDR3 DNA sequence: TGTGCCAGCAGCCTAACCCCTGTCCGGGCTGAAGCTTTCTTT.